Listed here is a single T cell receptor beta chain. Its antigen is not known. The V and J ends lost 6 bases and 0 bases respectively, with 18 bases between them. Germline CDR1 and CDR2: SGHVS and FNYEAQ. CDR3 length: 18 amino acids. The data originate from a study of T cell responses to AZD1222 COVID-19 vaccine. General study points: The number of AZD1222 recipients seropositive at baseline was only five or six. The donors showed a predominance of white British ancestry and of females, with possible underestimation of clonal diversity. Repertoire sampling was restricted to post-peak T cell response timepoints.

The data were produced by immunoSEQ multiplex PCR, yet TCRdb's version contains in-frame clones alone and is incomplete. The sample has 46,000 or so clones, 60% to 85% seen once. Sequencing used peripheral blood, obtained on day 0 of AZD1222 vaccination. The J gene is TRBJ1-6, the V gene TRBV7-6; no clear D. This TCR came from an adult in good health. The DNA for the CDR3 is TGTGCCAGCAGTTCCCCTGAAGGGTCTAGCTCCTATAATTCACCCCTCCACTTT. This gives the protein CASSSPEGSSSYNSPLHF.